These T cell receptor beta chains were read from a single sample in a study of control samples from healthy donors and cancer patients. The repertoire was sequenced with immunoSEQ multiplex PCR; TCRdb's copy has only in-frame clones and lacks some. Here the sample spans some 130,000 clones, about 95% being singletons. The source material was blood. The receptors stem from a man aged 30 to 39 in good health. CDR3s include the opening cysteine and the closing phenylalanine or tryptophan. Fields, in order: CDR3 DNA, CDR3 protein, CDR3 length, D gene, clone size, J gene, V gene. The D gene is left open where the match is weak. Clone sizes are given selectively: once, few, many, or a class where the clone is expanded.

CDR3nt: TGTGCCAGCAGCGTAAAGGGCGCCGACATCTACGAGCAGTACTTC
CDR3aa: CASSVKGADIYEQYF
len: 15
d_gene: NA
abundance: NA
j_gene: TRBJ2-7
v_gene: TRBV9

CDR3nt: TGTGCCAGAAGCTTAAGACAGGGACAGTCGTTCTGGGAGCAGTACTTC
CDR3aa: CARSLRQGQSFWEQYF
len: 16
d_gene: TRBD1
abundance: once
j_gene: TRBJ2-7
v_gene: TRBV5-3

CDR3nt: TGCGCCAGCAGCTTGGACGTAGGGGGGAATCAGCCCCAGCATTTT
CDR3aa: CASSLDVGGNQPQHF
len: 15
d_gene: NA
abundance: NA
j_gene: TRBJ1-5
v_gene: TRBV5-1

CDR3nt: TGTGCCAGTAGTCGGTCGGGGGCACCCAATCAGCCCCAGCATTTT
CDR3aa: CASSRSGAPNQPQHF
len: 15
d_gene: NA
abundance: once
j_gene: TRBJ1-5
v_gene: TRBV19

CDR3nt: TGTGCCAGCAGGGGGGGACGACCTGAAGCTTTCTTT
CDR3aa: CASRGGRPEAFF
len: 12
d_gene: NA
abundance: NA
j_gene: TRBJ1-1
v_gene: TRBV27

CDR3nt: TGTGCCTGGAACGGACAGTTAGATCAGCCCCAGCATTTT
CDR3aa: CAWNGQLDQPQHF
len: 13
d_gene: NA
abundance: NA
j_gene: TRBJ1-5
v_gene: TRBV30

CDR3nt: TGTGCCAGTAGAGTCCTACAGGGGGACTCTCAGCCCCAGCATTTT
CDR3aa: CASRVLQGDSQPQHF
len: 15
d_gene: TRBD1
abundance: few
j_gene: TRBJ1-5
v_gene: TRBV19

CDR3nt: TGTGCCAGCAGCTTAATGAGGGTTAGCACAGATACGCAGTATTTT
CDR3aa: CASSLMRVSTDTQYF
len: 15
d_gene: NA
abundance: NA
j_gene: TRBJ2-3
v_gene: TRBV11-2

CDR3nt: TGTGCCAGCAGCTCTCAGGGAAGGGTATATGGAAACACCATATATTTT
CDR3aa: CASSSQGRVYGNTIYF
len: 16
d_gene: NA
abundance: once
j_gene: TRBJ1-3
v_gene: TRBV5-6

CDR3nt: TGTGCCAGTAGTATAAATAAGGCAGCCCCGGGGCCCCAGCATTTT
CDR3aa: CASSINKAAPGPQHF
len: 15
d_gene: NA
abundance: NA
j_gene: TRBJ1-5
v_gene: TRBV19

CDR3nt: TGTGCCAGCTCACCATCGGTCCTGAACACTGAAGCTTTCTTT
CDR3aa: CASSPSVLNTEAFF
len: 14
d_gene: NA
abundance: NA
j_gene: TRBJ1-1
v_gene: TRBV18

CDR3nt: TGTGCCAGCAGCTTCGGACAGATGAACACTGAAGCTTTCTTT
CDR3aa: CASSFGQMNTEAFF
len: 14
d_gene: NA
abundance: NA
j_gene: TRBJ1-1
v_gene: TRBV7-2

CDR3nt: TGTGCCAGCAGCCACTTCGGTCAAAAGAGGAGGAATCGGGTCGGGGAAAAACTGTTTTTT
CDR3aa: CASSHFGQKRRNRVGEKLFF
len: 20
d_gene: NA
abundance: NA
j_gene: TRBJ1-4
v_gene: TRBV3-1/TRBV3-2

CDR3nt: TGTGCCAGCAGCCCTACAGGGTGGGCCCATCAGCCCCAGCATTTT
CDR3aa: CASSPTGWAHQPQHF
len: 15
d_gene: NA
abundance: NA
j_gene: TRBJ1-5
v_gene: TRBV28

CDR3nt: TGTGCCAGCAGCCTAATCTGGACCGATAACACCGGGGAGCTGTTTTTT
CDR3aa: CASSLIWTDNTGELFF
len: 16
d_gene: NA
abundance: NA
j_gene: TRBJ2-2
v_gene: TRBV11-1

CDR3nt: TGTGCCAGCAGCCAAGATCCCGGGAGAGGTCAGCCCCAGCATTTT
CDR3aa: CASSQDPGRGQPQHF
len: 15
d_gene: NA
abundance: NA
j_gene: TRBJ1-5
v_gene: TRBV3-1/TRBV3-2

CDR3nt: TGTGCCAGCAGCGTTTACAGGGGTAATTCACCCCTCCACTTT
CDR3aa: CASSVYRGNSPLHF
len: 14
d_gene: TRBD1
abundance: NA
j_gene: TRBJ1-6
v_gene: TRBV9

CDR3nt: TGTGCCAGCAGTGAAGCAACGGGGGTCCCTGAAGCTTTCTTT
CDR3aa: CASSEATGVPEAFF
len: 14
d_gene: NA
abundance: NA
j_gene: TRBJ1-1
v_gene: TRBV2

CDR3nt: TGTGCCTGGAGTAGGCAGGTCACCTACGAGCAGTACTTC
CDR3aa: CAWSRQVTYEQYF
len: 13
d_gene: NA
abundance: NA
j_gene: TRBJ2-7
v_gene: TRBV30

CDR3nt: TGTGCCTGGAGTTCCCAGTTGACAGGGGGGACCCAGTACTTC
CDR3aa: CAWSSQLTGGTQYF
len: 14
d_gene: TRBD1
abundance: NA
j_gene: TRBJ2-5
v_gene: TRBV30

CDR3nt: TGTGCCAGCTCATCTTTTGCCAGGGGGGACACCGGGGAGCTGTTTTTT
CDR3aa: CASSSFARGDTGELFF
len: 16
d_gene: NA
abundance: NA
j_gene: TRBJ2-2
v_gene: TRBV18

CDR3nt: TGTGCCTGGACTCGGACTAGCGCGAACACCGGGGAGCTGTTTTTT
CDR3aa: CAWTRTSANTGELFF
len: 15
d_gene: TRBD2
abundance: NA
j_gene: TRBJ2-2
v_gene: TRBV30

CDR3nt: TGTGCCAGTACCCTTGGCGTCGGGGAGCTGTTTTTT
CDR3aa: CASTLGVGELFF
len: 12
d_gene: NA
abundance: NA
j_gene: TRBJ2-2
v_gene: TRBV19

CDR3nt: TGTGCCAGCAGCCCTAGCGGGGGTCGGTATGGTGAGCAGTTCTTC
CDR3aa: CASSPSGGRYGEQFF
len: 15
d_gene: TRBD2
abundance: NA
j_gene: TRBJ2-1
v_gene: TRBV6-2/TRBV6-3

CDR3nt: TGTGCCAGTAGTTTACGGGGGAACACTGAAGCTTTCTTT
CDR3aa: CASSLRGNTEAFF
len: 13
d_gene: NA
abundance: NA
j_gene: TRBJ1-1
v_gene: TRBV19

CDR3nt: TGTGCCAGCAGTCTACAGACAGGGGCGATGGATGGCTACACCTTC
CDR3aa: CASSLQTGAMDGYTF
len: 15
d_gene: TRBD1
abundance: NA
j_gene: TRBJ1-2
v_gene: TRBV27

CDR3nt: TGTGCCAGGGTGACAGGGTACTACTCCTACGAGCAGTACTTC
CDR3aa: CARVTGYYSYEQYF
len: 14
d_gene: TRBD1
abundance: NA
j_gene: TRBJ2-7
v_gene: TRBV6-5

CDR3nt: TGTGCCAGCAGCTTGTGGAGACAGGTTTCTGGCTACACCTTC
CDR3aa: CASSLWRQVSGYTF
len: 14
d_gene: NA
abundance: NA
j_gene: TRBJ1-2
v_gene: TRBV5-4

CDR3nt: TGTGCCAGCAGCTTATTGGGACAGGGGGCGATCTCTAATTCACCCCTCCACTTT
CDR3aa: CASSLLGQGAISNSPLHF
len: 18
d_gene: TRBD1
abundance: NA
j_gene: TRBJ1-6
v_gene: TRBV7-2

CDR3nt: TGTGCCAGCAGCCTTTGGACAGGGGGCCTCTACAATGAGCAGTTCTTC
CDR3aa: CASSLWTGGLYNEQFF
len: 16
d_gene: TRBD1
abundance: NA
j_gene: TRBJ2-1
v_gene: TRBV11-2

CDR3nt: TGTGCCAGTAGTATCGCGCGGACTTCCCCTTACGAGCAGTACTTC
CDR3aa: CASSIARTSPYEQYF
len: 15
d_gene: NA
abundance: NA
j_gene: TRBJ2-7
v_gene: TRBV19

CDR3nt: TGTGCCAGCAGCTTAGCAGCGGGGGAATACAATGAGCAGTTCTTC
CDR3aa: CASSLAAGEYNEQFF
len: 15
d_gene: TRBD2
abundance: NA
j_gene: TRBJ2-1
v_gene: TRBV11-2

CDR3nt: TGTGCCAGCAGCTCGATTAGGGGGGCCGGGAAGTATGGCTATGGCTACACCTTC
CDR3aa: CASSSIRGAGKYGYGYTF
len: 18
d_gene: NA
abundance: few
j_gene: TRBJ1-2
v_gene: TRBV7-9

CDR3nt: TGTGCCAGCAGTGAGGACAGGGGGGGTGGGGGCTACACCTTC
CDR3aa: CASSEDRGGGGYTF
len: 14
d_gene: TRBD1
abundance: NA
j_gene: TRBJ1-2
v_gene: TRBV6-1

CDR3nt: TGTGCCAGCAGAGGACTCACAGATACGCAGTATTTT
CDR3aa: CASRGLTDTQYF
len: 12
d_gene: NA
abundance: NA
j_gene: TRBJ2-3
v_gene: TRBV5-4

CDR3nt: TGTGCCAGCAGCTTAGAATGGGTACGAAACACCATATATTTT
CDR3aa: CASSLEWVRNTIYF
len: 14
d_gene: NA
abundance: NA
j_gene: TRBJ1-3
v_gene: TRBV7-9

CDR3nt: TGTGCCAGCAAGGGGGTTAGGAACACCGGGGAGCTGTTTTTT
CDR3aa: CASKGVRNTGELFF
len: 14
d_gene: NA
abundance: NA
j_gene: TRBJ2-2
v_gene: TRBV2

CDR3nt: TGTGCCAGCAGCCCCGGACAGGGGGGGCCTGAAGCTTTCTTT
CDR3aa: CASSPGQGGPEAFF
len: 14
d_gene: TRBD1
abundance: NA
j_gene: TRBJ1-1
v_gene: TRBV6-2/TRBV6-3

CDR3nt: TGCGCCAGCAGCCGACAGGGGGACTATGGCTACACCTTC
CDR3aa: CASSRQGDYGYTF
len: 13
d_gene: TRBD1
abundance: NA
j_gene: TRBJ1-2
v_gene: TRBV4-1

CDR3nt: TGTGCCAGCAGTGAAGCAGCAGGGGAGTACGAGCAGTACTTC
CDR3aa: CASSEAAGEYEQYF
len: 14
d_gene: NA
abundance: once
j_gene: TRBJ2-7
v_gene: TRBV2

CDR3nt: TGCAGCGTGGGGACAGTCAATGAGCAGTTCTTC
CDR3aa: CSVGTVNEQFF
len: 11
d_gene: TRBD1
abundance: once
j_gene: TRBJ2-1
v_gene: TRBV29-1

CDR3nt: TGTGCCAGCAGCTCCGCGGGGGGCCCCGATACGCAGTATTTT
CDR3aa: CASSSAGGPDTQYF
len: 14
d_gene: TRBD2
abundance: NA
j_gene: TRBJ2-3
v_gene: TRBV5-4

CDR3nt: TGCGCCAGCAGTGAGGCAGGGGGCGGCAATCAGCCCCAGCATTTT
CDR3aa: CASSEAGGGNQPQHF
len: 15
d_gene: TRBD1
abundance: once
j_gene: TRBJ1-5
v_gene: TRBV10-2

CDR3nt: TGTGCCACCTCTAACACCGCCGGGACTAGGGGCCCCCCAGATACGCAGTATTTT
CDR3aa: CATSNTAGTRGPPDTQYF
len: 18
d_gene: TRBD2
abundance: NA
j_gene: TRBJ2-3
v_gene: TRBV2

CDR3nt: TGTGCTAGTGGCCCTATCGGCGGGGCAGCGAGGACTGAAGCTTTCTTT
CDR3aa: CASGPIGGAARTEAFF
len: 16
d_gene: NA
abundance: NA
j_gene: TRBJ1-1
v_gene: TRBV12-5

CDR3nt: TGTGCCAGCCCCGCTCGGGGGGACAGGGCCATATATTTT
CDR3aa: CASPARGDRAIYF
len: 13
d_gene: TRBD1
abundance: NA
j_gene: TRBJ1-3
v_gene: TRBV14

CDR3nt: TGTGCCAGCAGCCAAGCCAGCGGGGGGGCCAAAGAGACCCAGTACTTC
CDR3aa: CASSQASGGAKETQYF
len: 16
d_gene: TRBD2
abundance: NA
j_gene: TRBJ2-5
v_gene: TRBV3-1/TRBV3-2

CDR3nt: TGTGCCAGTAGTCCGGGACGTTTAGACTACAATGAGCAGTTCTTC
CDR3aa: CASSPGRLDYNEQFF
len: 15
d_gene: NA
abundance: NA
j_gene: TRBJ2-1
v_gene: TRBV19